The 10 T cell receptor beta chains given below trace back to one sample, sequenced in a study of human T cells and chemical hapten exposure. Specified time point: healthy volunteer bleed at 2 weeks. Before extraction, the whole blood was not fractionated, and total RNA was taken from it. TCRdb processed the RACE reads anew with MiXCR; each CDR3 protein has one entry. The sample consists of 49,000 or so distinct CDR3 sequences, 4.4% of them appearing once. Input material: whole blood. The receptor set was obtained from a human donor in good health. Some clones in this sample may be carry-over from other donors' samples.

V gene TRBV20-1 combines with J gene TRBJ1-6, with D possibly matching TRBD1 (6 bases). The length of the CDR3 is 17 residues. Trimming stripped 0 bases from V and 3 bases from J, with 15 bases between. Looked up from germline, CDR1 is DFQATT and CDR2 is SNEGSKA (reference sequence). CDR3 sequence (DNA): TGCAGTGCTAGAGATACGGGGGGCGCTTACTATAATTCACCCCTCCACTTT. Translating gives CSARDTGGAYYNSPLHF.

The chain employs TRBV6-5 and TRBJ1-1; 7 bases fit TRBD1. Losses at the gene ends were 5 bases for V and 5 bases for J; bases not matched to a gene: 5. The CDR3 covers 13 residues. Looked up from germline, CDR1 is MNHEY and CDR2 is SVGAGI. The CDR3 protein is CASSTTGVTEAFF. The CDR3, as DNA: TGTGCCAGCAGTACCACAGGGGTTACTGAAGCTTTCTTT.

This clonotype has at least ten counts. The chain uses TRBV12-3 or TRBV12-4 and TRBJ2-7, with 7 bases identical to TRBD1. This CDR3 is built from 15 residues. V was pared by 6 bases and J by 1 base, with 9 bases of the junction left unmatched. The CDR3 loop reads CASREGTAASYEQYF. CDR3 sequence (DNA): TGTGCCAGCAGGGAAGGGACAGCGGCATCCTACGAGCAGTACTTC.

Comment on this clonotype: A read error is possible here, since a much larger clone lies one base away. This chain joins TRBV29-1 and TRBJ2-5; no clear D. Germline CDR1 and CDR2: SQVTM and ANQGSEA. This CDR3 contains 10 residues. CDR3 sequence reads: CGVGFETQYF. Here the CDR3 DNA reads TGCGGCGTTGGCTTTGAGACCCAGTACTTC.

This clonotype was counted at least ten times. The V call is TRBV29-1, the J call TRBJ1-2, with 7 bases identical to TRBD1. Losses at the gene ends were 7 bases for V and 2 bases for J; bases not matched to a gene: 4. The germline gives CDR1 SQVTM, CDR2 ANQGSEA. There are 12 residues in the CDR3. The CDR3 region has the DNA TGCAGCGCTCTGGACAGGAACTATGGCTACACCTTC. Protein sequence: CSALDRNYGYTF.

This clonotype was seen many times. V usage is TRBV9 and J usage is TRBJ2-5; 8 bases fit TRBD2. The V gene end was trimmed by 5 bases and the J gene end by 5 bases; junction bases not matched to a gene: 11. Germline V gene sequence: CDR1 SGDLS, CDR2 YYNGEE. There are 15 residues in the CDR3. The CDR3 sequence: CASSGGGGSYETQYF. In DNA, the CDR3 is TGTGCCAGCAGTGGGGGCGGGGGGAGCTACGAGACCCAGTACTTC.

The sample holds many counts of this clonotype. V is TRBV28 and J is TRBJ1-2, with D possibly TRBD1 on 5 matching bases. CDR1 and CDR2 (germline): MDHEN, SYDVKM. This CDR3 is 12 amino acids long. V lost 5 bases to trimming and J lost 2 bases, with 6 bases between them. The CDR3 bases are TGTGCCAGCAGTGCAGGGAACTATGGCTACACCTTC. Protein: CASSAGNYGYTF.

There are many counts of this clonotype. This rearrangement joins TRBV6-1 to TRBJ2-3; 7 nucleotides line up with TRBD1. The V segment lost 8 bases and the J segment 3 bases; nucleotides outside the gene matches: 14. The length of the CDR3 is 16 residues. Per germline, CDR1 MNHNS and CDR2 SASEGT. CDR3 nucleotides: TGTGCCAGCGGAAGACAGGGTGGGGGACATACAGATACGCAGTATTTT. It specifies CASGRQGGGHTDTQYF.

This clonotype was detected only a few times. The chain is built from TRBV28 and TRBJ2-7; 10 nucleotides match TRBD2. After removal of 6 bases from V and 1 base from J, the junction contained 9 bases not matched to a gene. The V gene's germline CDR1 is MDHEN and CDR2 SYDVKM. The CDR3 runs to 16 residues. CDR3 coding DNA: TGTGCCAGCAGGCCGCCCGGGACTAGCGTTTCCTACGAGCAGTACTTC. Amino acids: CASRPPGTSVSYEQYF. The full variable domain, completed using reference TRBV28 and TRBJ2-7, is DVKVTQSSRYLVKRTGEKVFLECVQDMDHENMFWYRQDPGLGLRLIYFSYDVKMKEKGDIPEGYSVSREKKERFSLILESASTNQTSMYLCASRPPGTSVSYEQYFGPGTRLTVT.

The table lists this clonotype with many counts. Here the CDR3 DNA reads TGTGCCATCAGTGAAAGCGGGAGTGTGTATGAGCAGTTCTTC. Its translation: CAISESGSVYEQFF. This rearrangement joins TRBV10-3 to TRBJ2-1; 8 bases map to TRBD2. Trimming at V came to 3 bases and at J to 8 bases, leaving 6 bases not matched to a gene. The CDR3 spans 14 residues. Germline CDR1 reads ENHRY; CDR2 reads SYGVKD.